This T cell receptor (beta chain) originates from a study of OX40 agonist ivuxolimab in advanced cancers. The CDR3 is 16 residues long. V trimming: 7 bases; J trimming: 2 bases; junction bases outside the gene matches: 10. CDR1 is LNHDA and CDR2 is SQIVND in the germline V gene (reference sequence). Generated by immunoSEQ multiplex PCR, the TCRdb table keeps only in-frame clones and is missing some. Among approximately 52,000 clones listed, 94% were seen once. The clonotype was recovered from an adult with an advanced solid tumor such as melanoma, head and neck, liver or kidney cancer. Specimen: CD4+ or CD8+ T cells sorted from blood, collected in a trial of the OX40 agonist ivuxolimab. This chain joins TRBV19 and TRBJ2-1, with TRBD1 matching over 8 bases. The CDR3 DNA sequence: TGTGCCAGTACCCCCGAGCCAGGGGGCCCCTACAATGAGCAGTTCTTC. Translated, it gives CASTPEPGGPYNEQFF.